This TCR beta chain comes out of a study of prognosis after radiotherapy for stage I lung cancer. Study overall: Ages of the approximately 12 men and a handful of women ranged roughly 53 to 84 years, median roughly 74. Study-level results: Patients who developed distant metastases had lower Shannon entropy after stereotactic body radiation therapy.

Genomic DNA was subjected to two-round multiplex PCR for amplification of TCR beta CDR3. Used in first-round PCR were primers specific to each TRBV and TRBJ gene. TCRdb independently ran MiXCR on the multiplex PCR reads; one entry per CDR3 protein. The sample has 31,000 or so distinct CDR3 sequences; over 45% are singletons. CDR1 and CDR2 from the germline V gene are MDHEN and SYDVKM. The ends were cut back, 5 bases at V and 7 bases at J, with 24 bases in the middle. The CDR3 consists of 17 residues. Details on this clonotype: Its antigen is undetermined. A single base separates this from a much larger clone, so it may be a read error.

This chain links TRBV28 with TRBJ2-4; perhaps D is TRBD1 or TRBD2 (5 bases each). The sequence derives from a donor aged 50 or older with non-small cell lung cancer. Here the sequenced sample was PBMCs, taken before or after stereotactic body radiation therapy (not recorded which). CDR3 sequence: CASSVPLTLGDGNIQYF. The CDR3 DNA reads as TGTGCCAGCAGTGTGCCACTCACCTTGGGGGACGGGAACATTCAGTACTTC.